The 15 T cell receptor beta chains given below trace back to one sample, sequenced in a study of cytomegalovirus exposure and HLA in healthy donors. The PCR had 60 Vbeta and 13 Jbeta primers. TCRdb's copy holds only in-frame clones and misses some; the assay was immunoSEQ multiplex PCR. Among roughly 140,000 clones, about two thirds were seen once, and the ten largest hold approximately 2.1%. The material sequenced was PBMCs. These receptors were obtained from a man between 35 and 55 years old in good health and CMV-seronegative.

This clone was seen only a few times. The chain combines TRBV7-9 with TRBJ2-3; a possible D gene is TRBD1 (5 bases). The CDR3 extends over 14 amino acids. Germline values: CDR1 SEHNR, CDR2 FQNEAQ (reference sequence). V dropped 4 bases and J dropped 4 bases, with 12 bases sitting between them. CDR3 in DNA: TGTGCCAGCAGCTCAGTCTGGGGCTCAGATACGCAGTATTTT. It translates to CASSSVWGSDTQYF.

The chain has TRBV5-4 and TRBJ1-2; 10 nucleotides align to TRBD1. The CDR3 is 15 amino acids. Germline-derived CDR1 and CDR2 are SGHNT and YYREEE (reference sequence). With 2 bases clipped from V and 2 bases from J, the junction kept 3 bases outside the gene matches. CDR3 bases: TGTGCCAGCAGCTTAGGACAGGGGGGAAACTATGGCTACACCTTC. Residues: CASSLGQGGNYGYTF.

In this sample, this clone turned up once. This chain joins TRBV6-6 and TRBJ2-7; 8 bases match TRBD1. This CDR3 has 12 amino acids. Germline-derived CDR1 and CDR2 are MNHNY and SVGAGI (reference sequence). The junction had 3 bases not matched to a gene; V was cut back by 6 bases and J by 5 bases. Written as DNA, the CDR3 is TGTGCCAGCAGCCCGACAGGGGACGAGCAGTACTTC. It yields the protein CASSPTGDEQYF.

The chain has TRBV6-1 and TRBJ1-1; D is unclear. V was clipped by 4 bases and J by 1 base, with 13 bases between them. The CDR3 totals 15 residues. The germline V gene encodes CDR1 MNHNS and CDR2 SASEGT. CDR3: CASSALGRRNTEAFF. The CDR3 DNA follows: TGTGCCAGCAGTGCCCTGGGCCGGCGGAACACTGAAGCTTTCTTT.

V usage is TRBV14 and J usage is TRBJ2-7; 7 positions agree with TRBD1. In germline, CDR1 is SGHDN, CDR2 FVKESK. The CDR3 runs to 17 residues. The trim removed 0 bases at V and 2 bases at J, leaving 10 bases unmatched. DNA for the CDR3: TGTGCCAGCAGCCAAGATCGGGGCAGGGGGTTTCCCTACGAGCAGTACTTC. It yields the protein CASSQDRGRGFPYEQYF. Full variable domain (outside the CDR3, taken from reference TRBV14 and TRBJ2-7): EAGVTQFPSHSVIEKGQTVTLRCDPISGHDNLYWYRRVMGKEIKFLLHFVKESKQDESGMPNNRFLAERTGGTYSTLKVQPAELEDSGVYFCASSQDRGRGFPYEQYFGPGTRLTVT.

This clone was seen more than once but under ten times. V and J are TRBV6-5 and TRBJ1-3; tentatively, D is TRBD1 (6 bases). CDR1 and CDR2 from the germline V gene are MNHEY and SVGAGI. There are 15 residues in the CDR3. V was cut by 7 bases and J by 2 bases, with 15 bases left in between. CDR3 coding DNA: TGTGCCAGCACCCGAACAGGGATTGCTGGAAACACCATATATTTT. Amino acid sequence: CASTRTGIAGNTIYF.

The rearrangement joins TRBV7-2 to TRBJ2-1; 7 nucleotides line up with TRBD2. CDR1 SGHTA and CDR2 FQGNSA come from the germline V gene. With 1 base clipped from V and 6 bases from J, the junction kept 12 bases outside the gene matches. This CDR3 contains 17 residues. The chain's CDR3 is CASSLEVASGGSNEQFF. CDR3 nucleotides: TGTGCCAGCAGCTTAGAGGTTGCATCGGGAGGCTCCAATGAGCAGTTCTTC.

The chain links TRBV29-1 to TRBJ2-5; perhaps TRBD1 as D (5 bases). Trimming pared 4 bases from V and 2 bases from J, leaving 8 bases between. The length of the CDR3 is 12 residues. The V gene's germline CDR1 is SQVTM and CDR2 ANQGSEA. This chain's CDR3 is CSVVPGQETQYF. The DNA of the CDR3 is TGCAGCGTTGTTCCAGGGCAAGAGACCCAGTACTTC.

The J gene is TRBJ1-3, the V gene TRBV6-5, with unresolved D. V lost 6 bases, J lost 1 base, and 13 bases lay in between. The CDR3 covers 15 residues. Germline CDR1 MNHEY, CDR2 SVGAGI. In DNA form, the CDR3 reads TGTGCCAGCAGCCCCTTCCGGGAGTCTGGAAACACCATATATTTT. Translated, it gives CASSPFRESGNTIYF.

This clone was recorded a few times. The chain joins TRBV6-1 to TRBJ1-1, with no clear D. V lost 2 bases to trimming and J lost 6 bases, with 10 bases between them. Germline-derived CDR1 and CDR2 are MNHNS and SASEGT. The CDR3 consists of 13 residues. The CDR3 is CASSESGNPEAFF. As DNA, the CDR3 is TGTGCCAGCAGTGAATCCGGTAACCCTGAAGCTTTCTTT.

The chain carries TRBV5-1 and TRBJ1-2, with 9 positions matching TRBD1. The CDR3 has 15 residues. CDR1 is SGHRS, CDR2 YFSETQ, per germline. The V and J ends lost 1 base and 3 bases, in that order; junction bases with no gene match: 4. CDR3 sequence: CASSLYRGPDYGYTF. CDR3 nucleotide sequence: TGCGCCAGCAGCTTGTACAGGGGGCCAGACTATGGCTACACCTTC. The full variable domain, with the rest looked up from reference TRBV5-1 and TRBJ1-2, is KAGVTQTPRYLIKTRGQQVTLSCSPISGHRSVSWYQQTPGQGLQFLFEYFSETQRNKGNFPGRFSGRQFSNSRSEMNVSTLELGDSALYLCASSLYRGPDYGYTFGSGTRLTVV.

This clone is a singleton in its sample. The V gene is TRBV11-2, the J gene TRBJ2-2; 7 bases line up with TRBD1. Germline lookup yields CDR1 SGHAT and CDR2 FQNNGV. Germline trimming cut 5 bases from V and 6 bases from J; bases unmatched to any gene: 6. This CDR3 has 14 amino acids. The DNA of the CDR3 is TGTGCCAGCAGCGAGCAGGGGGTTGCCGGGGAGCTGTTTTTT. Translating it yields CASSEQGVAGELFF.

This clone was picked up many times. The J gene is TRBJ2-7, the V gene TRBV6-5, with D possibly TRBD2 on 5 matching bases. CDR1 MNHEY and CDR2 SVGAGI come from the germline V gene. The germline V and J ends were trimmed by 0 bases and 0 bases, with 12 bases remaining between them. This CDR3 is 16 amino acids long. The CDR3 spells CASSYSPRTPSYEQYF. The CDR3 nucleotides are TGTGCCAGCAGTTACTCGCCCAGGACTCCCTCCTACGAGCAGTACTTC.

The J gene is TRBJ1-4, the V gene TRBV7-9, with unresolved D. CDR1 and CDR2 from the germline V gene are SEHNR and FQNEAQ (reference sequence). This CDR3 region has 14 residues. The ends were cut back, 0 bases at V and 4 bases at J, with 6 bases in the middle. The CDR3 region is CASSLAEGNEKLFF. CDR3 nucleotide sequence: TGTGCCAGCAGCTTAGCGGAGGGTAATGAAAAACTGTTTTTT. Based on the CDR3 plus reference TRBV7-9 and TRBJ1-4, the full variable domain is DTGVSQNPRHKITKRGQNVTFRCDPISEHNRLYWYRQTLGQGPEFLTYFQNEAQLEKSRLLSDRFSAERPKGSFSTLEIQRTEQGDSAMYLCASSLAEGNEKLFFGSGTQLSVL.

The chain recombines TRBV6-1 with TRBJ1-2, with TRBD1 matching over 7 bases. J lost 2 bases, V lost 1 base, and 4 bases had no gene match. The CDR3 length is 15 residues. Germline V gives CDR1 MNHNS, CDR2 SASEGT. The CDR3 DNA follows: TGTGCCAGCAGTGAAGATTGGGGACAGAACTATGGCTACACCTTC. It is translated as CASSEDWGQNYGYTF.